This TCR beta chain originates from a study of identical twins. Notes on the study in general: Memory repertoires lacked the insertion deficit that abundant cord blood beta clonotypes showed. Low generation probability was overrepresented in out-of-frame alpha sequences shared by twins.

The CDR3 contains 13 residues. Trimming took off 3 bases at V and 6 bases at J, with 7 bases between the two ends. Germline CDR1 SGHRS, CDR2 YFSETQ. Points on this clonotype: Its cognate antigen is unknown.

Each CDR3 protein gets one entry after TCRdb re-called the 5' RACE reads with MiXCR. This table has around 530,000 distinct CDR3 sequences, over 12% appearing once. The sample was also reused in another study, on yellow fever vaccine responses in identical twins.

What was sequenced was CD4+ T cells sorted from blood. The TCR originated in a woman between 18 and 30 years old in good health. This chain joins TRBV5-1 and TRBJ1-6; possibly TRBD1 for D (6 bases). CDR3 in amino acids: CASSWDTNSPLHF. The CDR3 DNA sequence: TGCGCCAGCAGCTGGGACACTAATTCACCCCTCCACTTT.